This T cell receptor (beta chain) was recorded in a study of blood T cell repertoires in COVID-19. TCRdb's table, derived via immunoSEQ multiplex PCR, lists solely in-frame clones and lacks some. Of just under 50,000 clones in the sample, roughly nine tenths are singletons; the top ten hold approximately 4%. Germline CDR1 reads SGHVS; CDR2 reads FNYEAQ. The CDR3 has 14 amino acids. The J segment lost 2 bases and the V segment lost 8 bases, leaving 6 bases of the junction unmatched. This clone was seen a single time. Material: peripheral blood. The J gene is TRBJ2-5, the V gene TRBV7-6; 9 bases agree with TRBD2. The sequence derives from a human donor in a cohort sampled during active COVID-19. CDR3 nucleotide sequence: TGTGCCAGCCATACTAGCGGGTTACAAGAGACCCAGTACTTC. Its translation is CASHTSGLQETQYF.